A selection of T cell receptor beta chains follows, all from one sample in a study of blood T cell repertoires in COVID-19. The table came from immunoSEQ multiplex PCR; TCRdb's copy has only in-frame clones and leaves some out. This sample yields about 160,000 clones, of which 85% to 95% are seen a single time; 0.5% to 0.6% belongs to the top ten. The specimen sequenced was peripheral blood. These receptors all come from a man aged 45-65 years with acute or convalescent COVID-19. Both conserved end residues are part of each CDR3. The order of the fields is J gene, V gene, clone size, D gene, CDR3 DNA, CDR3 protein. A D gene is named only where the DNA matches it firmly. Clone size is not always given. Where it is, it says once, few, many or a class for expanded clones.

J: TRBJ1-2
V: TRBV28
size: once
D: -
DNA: TGTGCCAGCAGTTCTCCCTACCAGGAGGGCGGCTACACCTTC
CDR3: CASSSPYQEGGYTF

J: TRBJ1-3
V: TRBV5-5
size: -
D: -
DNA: TGTGCCAGCAGCTTGGGGGTAGGGGTTGGAAACACCATATATTTT
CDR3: CASSLGVGVGNTIYF

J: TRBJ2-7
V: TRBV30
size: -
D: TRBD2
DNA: TGTGCCTGGGGAGCCCCGGACGGGGGGTACGAGCAGTACTTC
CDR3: CAWGAPDGGYEQYF

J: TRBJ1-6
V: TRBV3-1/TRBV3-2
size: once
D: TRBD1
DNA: TGTGCCAGCAGCCAAGAATCAGACCAGGGGGCAGGATCACCCCTCCACTTT
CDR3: CASSQESDQGAGSPLHF

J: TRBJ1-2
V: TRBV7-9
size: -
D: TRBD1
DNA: TGTGCCAGCAGCTTAGTGGCAAGGGGGACAGGGAGCTATGGCTACACCTTC
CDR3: CASSLVARGTGSYGYTF

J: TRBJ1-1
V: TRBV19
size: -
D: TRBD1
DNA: TGTGCCAGTAGTATCCCGGGACAGGGGTCCTCTGAAGCTTTCTTT
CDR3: CASSIPGQGSSEAFF

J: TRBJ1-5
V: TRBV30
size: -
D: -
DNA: TGTGCCTGGAGTGTACTTACAGCTAGCAATCAGCCCCAGCATTTT
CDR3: CAWSVLTASNQPQHF

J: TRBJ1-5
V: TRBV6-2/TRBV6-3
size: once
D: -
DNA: TGTGCCAGCAGTTACTGGTCAGGGGTGGGCAATCAGCCCCAGCATTTT
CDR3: CASSYWSGVGNQPQHF

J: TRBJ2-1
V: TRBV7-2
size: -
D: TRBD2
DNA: TGTGCCAGCAGCTCAACCCTAGCGGGAGTGTTCTTC
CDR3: CASSSTLAGVFF

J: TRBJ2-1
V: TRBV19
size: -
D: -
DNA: TGTGCCAGTAGTATAGGCAGGTCCTCCTACAATGAGCAGTTCTTC
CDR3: CASSIGRSSYNEQFF

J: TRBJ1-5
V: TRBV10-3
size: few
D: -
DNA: TGTGCCATCAGTGAGGTCCGGGGGGGAGCAGATCAGCCCCAGCATTTT
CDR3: CAISEVRGGADQPQHF

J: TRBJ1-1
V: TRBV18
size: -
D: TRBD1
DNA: TGTGCCAGCTCACCACAAAACCCGACAGGGGTGAACACTGAAGCTTTCTTT
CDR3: CASSPQNPTGVNTEAFF

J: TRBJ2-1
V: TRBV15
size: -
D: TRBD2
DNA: TGTGCCACCAGCAAGGTAGCGGGTAGGTTTGGTGGTGAGCAGTTCTTC
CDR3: CATSKVAGRFGGEQFF

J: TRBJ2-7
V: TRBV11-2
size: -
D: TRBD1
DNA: TGTGCCACTGGGACAGATCCCTACGAGCAGTACTTC
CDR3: CATGTDPYEQYF